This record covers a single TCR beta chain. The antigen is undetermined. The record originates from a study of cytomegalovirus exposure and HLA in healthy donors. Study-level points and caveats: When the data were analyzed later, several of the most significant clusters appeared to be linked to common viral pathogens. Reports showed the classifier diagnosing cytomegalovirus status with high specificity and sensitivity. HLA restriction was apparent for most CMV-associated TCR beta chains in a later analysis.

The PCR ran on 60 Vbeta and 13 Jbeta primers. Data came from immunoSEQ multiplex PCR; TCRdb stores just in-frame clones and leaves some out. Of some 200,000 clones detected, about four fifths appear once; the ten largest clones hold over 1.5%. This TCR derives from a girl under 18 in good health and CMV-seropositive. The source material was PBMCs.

The CDR3 DNA reads as TGCAGTCTGGTACGGGCAGGGTTTGGTTTCTTT. Its translation is CSLVRAGFGFF. The genes are TRBV20-1 and TRBJ1-1; D possibly corresponds to TRBD1 (5 bases). The germline CDR1 and CDR2 sequences are DFQATT and SNEGSKA (reference sequence). CDR3 length: 11 amino acids. Trimming left V 8 bases short and J 13 bases short, with 20 bases between.